This T cell receptor (beta chain) was sequenced for a study of blood T cell repertoires in COVID-19. V gave up 3 bases and J gave up 5 bases; unmatched junction bases: 6. The CDR3 has 15 amino acids. In germline, CDR1 is LGHDT, CDR2 YNNKEL (reference sequence). Clones were read by immunoSEQ multiplex PCR, and TCRdb kept only the in-frame ones, dropping some. The table has roughly 250,000 clones, roughly 84% seen once. The sample comprised peripheral blood. The gene calls are TRBV3-1 (or the pseudogene TRBV3-2) and TRBJ2-1, with 8 positions matching TRBD2. The clonotype was recovered from a person aged 65-85 years with COVID-19, enrolled during active disease. The DNA for the CDR3 is TGTGCCAGCAGCCAGGGGACTAGGGCGGACAATGAGCAGTTCTTC. Amino acid sequence: CASSQGTRADNEQFF.